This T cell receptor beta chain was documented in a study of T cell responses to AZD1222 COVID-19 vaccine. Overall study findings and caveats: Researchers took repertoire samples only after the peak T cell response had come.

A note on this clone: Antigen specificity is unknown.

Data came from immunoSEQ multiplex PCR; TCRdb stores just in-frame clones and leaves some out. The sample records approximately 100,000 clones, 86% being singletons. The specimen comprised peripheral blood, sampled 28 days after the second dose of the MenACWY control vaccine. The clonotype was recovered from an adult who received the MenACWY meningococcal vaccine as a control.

The CDR3, as DNA: TGCGCCAGCAGCCAAGATGGTGGGGGGGTCGATGAGCAGTTCTTC. The encoded protein is CASSQDGGGVDEQFF. The chain recombines TRBV4-3 with TRBJ2-1; 7 bases line up with TRBD2. This CDR3 comprises 15 residues. The V gene's germline CDR1 is LGHNA and CDR2 YSLEER. The ends lost 0 bases at V and 8 bases at J; junction bases unmatched: 7.